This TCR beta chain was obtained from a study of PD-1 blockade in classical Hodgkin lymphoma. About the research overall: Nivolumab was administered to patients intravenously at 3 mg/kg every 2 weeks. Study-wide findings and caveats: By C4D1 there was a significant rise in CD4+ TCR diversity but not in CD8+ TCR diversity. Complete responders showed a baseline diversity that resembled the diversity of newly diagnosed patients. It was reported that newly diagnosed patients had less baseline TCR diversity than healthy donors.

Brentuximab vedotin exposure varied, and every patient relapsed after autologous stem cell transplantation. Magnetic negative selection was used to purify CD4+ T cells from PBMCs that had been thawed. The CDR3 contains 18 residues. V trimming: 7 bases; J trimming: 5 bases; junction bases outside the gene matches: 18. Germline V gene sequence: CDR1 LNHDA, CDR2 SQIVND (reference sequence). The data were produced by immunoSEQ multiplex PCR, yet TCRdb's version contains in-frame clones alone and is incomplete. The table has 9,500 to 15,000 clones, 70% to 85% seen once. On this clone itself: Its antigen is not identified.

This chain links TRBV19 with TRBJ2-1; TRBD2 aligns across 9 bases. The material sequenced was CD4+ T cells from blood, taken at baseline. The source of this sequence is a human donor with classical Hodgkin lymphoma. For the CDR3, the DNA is TGTGCCAGTACCCGCCGGGGGCGGGGGGGCAGTGGTGACAATGAGCAGTTCTTC. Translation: CASTRRGRGGSGDNEQFF.